This passage covers 18 T cell receptor beta chains from one sample sequenced in a study of blood T cells in healthy people across ages. Next came a second PCR, run for about 6 to 12 cycles, which used a sample-barcoded 5' primer along with a J-beta primer mix. In TCRdb, the 5' RACE reads were re-called with MiXCR into one record per CDR3 protein. The sample yields 1.5 million to 2 million distinct CDR3 sequences, approximately 28% seen once. The sample taken for sequencing was blood. All receptors derive from a woman aged 25 to 39 in good health.

This clonotype was recorded many times. The V and J genes are TRBV5-1 and TRBJ2-6; 7 bases are shared with TRBD1. The V segment lost 0 bases and the J segment 0 bases; nucleotides outside the gene matches: 3. The CDR3 spans 17 residues. Germline V gene sequence: CDR1 SGHRS, CDR2 YFSETQ. CDR3 sequence (DNA): TGCGCCAGCAGCTTGGCTGGGACAGCCTCTGGGGCCAACGTCCTGACTTTC. This sequence encodes CASSLAGTASGANVLTF.

This clonotype was counted ten times or more. This sequence joins TRBV20-1 and TRBJ2-1; TRBD2 might be the D (8 bases). Deletions cut 3 bases from V and 5 bases from J, with 14 bases between. Germline V gives CDR1 DFQATT, CDR2 SNEGSKA (reference sequence). This CDR3 comprises 14 residues. The chain's CDR3 is CSASSGTENNEQFF. CDR3 coding DNA: TGCAGTGCTAGTAGCGGGACAGAGAACAATGAGCAGTTCTTC.

A few counts support this clonotype. V gene TRBV5-1 combines with J gene TRBJ2-7; 8 nucleotides line up with TRBD1. The V gene's germline CDR1 is SGHRS and CDR2 YFSETQ. The length of the CDR3 is 14 residues. Germline trimming cut 4 bases from V and 5 bases from J; bases unmatched to any gene: 8. CDR3: CASSDDRGGNEQYF. The CDR3 bases are TGCGCCAGCAGCGACGACAGGGGTGGAAACGAGCAGTACTTC.

This clonotype was seen only a few times. The chain combines TRBV12-3 or TRBV12-4 with TRBJ2-3; 7 bases match TRBD2. Germline trimming cut 3 bases from V and 6 bases from J; bases unmatched to any gene: 27. The CDR3 has 21 residues. In nucleotides, the CDR3 is TGTGCCAGCAGTTTCCGTCCGGGACTATCGGGAGAGTTGACGAGGGCGGATACGCAGTATTTT. Residues: CASSFRPGLSGELTRADTQYF.

This clonotype turned up a few times. The DNA for the CDR3 is TGCGCCAGCAGCGAAGGGACTGCGCCGTACGAGCAGTACTTC. It encodes CASSEGTAPYEQYF. V gene TRBV5-1 combines with J gene TRBJ2-7, with D possibly TRBD2 on 6 matching bases. V gave up 4 bases and J gave up 4 bases, with 15 bases separating them. Germline CDR1 SGHRS, CDR2 YFSETQ. The CDR3 length is 14 residues.

The chain is built from TRBV29-1 and TRBJ1-2, with TRBD1 matching 7 bases. This CDR3 has 13 residues. V trimming: 7 bases; J trimming: 6 bases; junction bases outside the gene matches: 11. The germline gives CDR1 SQVTM, CDR2 ANQGSEA. The CDR3 DNA reads as TGCAGCGGGTCAACAGGGGTGGCTAATGGCTACACCTTC. Translated, it gives CSGSTGVANGYTF.

V and J are TRBV10-3 and TRBJ1-1; D call uncertain. CDR3 length: 14 residues. The V end was cut by 0 bases, the J end by 3 bases, with 8 bases between. In germline, CDR1 is ENHRY, CDR2 SYGVKD. The CDR3 spells CAISESNGDTEAFF. CDR3 DNA: TGTGCCATCAGTGAGTCGAACGGTGACACTGAAGCTTTCTTT.

A few counts support this clonotype. V and J are TRBV6-2 or TRBV6-3 and TRBJ2-7; TRBD2 agrees at 12 bases. This CDR3 is 17 amino acids long. The germline gives CDR1 MNHEY, CDR2 SVGEGT. Trimming cost V 2 bases and J 5 bases; bases outside gene matches: 10. The CDR3 reads CASSYGQTSGSIHEQYF. The CDR3 DNA is TGTGCCAGCAGTTACGGTCAGACTAGCGGGAGTATCCACGAGCAGTACTTC.

The chain combines TRBV14 with TRBJ2-5; TRBD2 aligns across 8 bases. The germline gives CDR1 SGHDN, CDR2 FVKESK. V gave up 0 bases and J gave up 5 bases; unmatched junction bases: 11. This CDR3 has 17 residues. The CDR3 sequence: CASSQDRRIAGRETQYF. The CDR3, as DNA: TGTGCCAGCAGCCAAGACCGCAGAATAGCGGGACGTGAGACCCAGTACTTC.

This clonotype turned up a few times. The chain combines TRBV4-3 with TRBJ1-6; possible D gene TRBD1, 5 bases. Trimming took 1 base from V and 6 from J, leaving 10 bases between them. Germline V gene sequence: CDR1 LGHNA, CDR2 YSLEER. CDR3 length equals 15 residues. CDR3 region: CASSQAVQGNSPLHF. The CDR3 DNA reads as TGCGCCAGCAGCCAAGCTGTCCAGGGTAATTCACCCCTCCACTTT.

The chain recombines TRBV7-2 with TRBJ2-2, with TRBD2 matching 7 bases. Per the germline V gene, CDR1 is SGHTA and CDR2 is FQGNSA. The CDR3 spans 15 residues. The junction had 3 bases not matched to a gene; V was cut back by 0 bases and J by 5 bases. CDR3 DNA sequence: TGTGCCAGCAGCTTAGCGGGGGAGGGAACCGGGGAGCTGTTTTTT. As protein: CASSLAGEGTGELFF.

This clonotype was observed a single time. Relative to the germline gene, one junction end is altered; a read error may explain this. The chain recombines TRBV5-1 with TRBJ1-1; TRBD1 aligns across 11 bases. Germline lookup yields CDR1 SGHRS and CDR2 YFSETQ. This CDR3 comprises 15 residues. CDR3 loop: CAGSLTGQGALGAFF. The CDR3 coding sequence is TGCGCCGGCAGCTTAACCGGACAGGGGGCATTAGGAGCTTTCTTT.

Note on this clonotype: A read error may be the cause here, since a much bigger clone is one base away. This chain links TRBV5-1 with TRBJ2-7; 8 positions agree with TRBD2. The J segment lost 4 bases and the V segment lost 4 bases, leaving 13 bases of the junction unmatched. Germline CDR1 and CDR2: SGHRS and YFSETQ. The CDR3 is 16 residues long. CDR3 nucleotide sequence: TGCGCCAGCAGCCCGCTCCTAACTAGCGGACCTTACGAGCAGTACTTC. Translation: CASSPLLTSGPYEQYF.

The CDR3 DNA reads as TGTGCCAGCGCCCAGTACTATGGCTACACCTTC. Amino acid sequence: CASAQYYGYTF. The chain has TRBV12-3 or TRBV12-4 and TRBJ1-2; no definite D call. This CDR3 comprises 11 residues. Trimming stripped 8 bases from V and 3 bases from J, with 7 bases between.

This clonotype was counted many times. V is TRBV10-3 and J is TRBJ2-1; TRBD2 matches 7 bases. The V and J ends lost 6 bases and 7 bases, in that order; junction bases with no gene match: 6. This CDR3 contains 13 residues. Germline CDR1 ENHRY, CDR2 SYGVKD. CDR3 residues: CAIRSGVENEQFF. CDR3 bases: TGTGCCATCAGGAGCGGGGTAGAGAATGAGCAGTTCTTC.

This clonotype was seen repeatedly, ten times or more. The rearrangement joins TRBV10-3 to TRBJ2-5, with D uncertain. Trimming took 11 bases from V and 5 from J, leaving 12 bases between them. The CDR3 runs 11 residues. The germline gives CDR1 ENHRY, CDR2 SYGVKD. CDR3 region: CAASHKETQYF. The CDR3 DNA reads TGTGCCGCCAGCCACAAGGAGACCCAGTACTTC.

The chain is built from TRBV5-1 and TRBJ2-7, with 8 bases lining up with TRBD2. Germline-derived CDR1 and CDR2 are SGHRS and YFSETQ. This CDR3 has 17 amino acids. The ends lost 3 bases at V and 0 bases at J; junction bases unmatched: 11. CDR3 sequence reads: CASSSLLAGGPSYEQYF. In DNA form, the CDR3 reads TGCGCCAGCAGCTCCCTCCTCGCGGGAGGACCCTCCTACGAGCAGTACTTC. Drawing the rest from reference TRBV5-1 and TRBJ2-7, the complete variable domain is KAGVTQTPRYLIKTRGQQVTLSCSPISGHRSVSWYQQTPGQGLQFLFEYFSETQRNKGNFPGRFSGRQFSNSRSEMNVSTLELGDSALYLCASSSLLAGGPSYEQYFGPGTRLTVT.

This clonotype was observed a handful of times. The gene calls are TRBV5-6 and TRBJ2-7; 8 bases are shared with TRBD2. CDR3 length equals 18 residues. J gave up 3 bases and V 3 bases, and 17 bases lay outside the gene matches. Per germline, CDR1 SGHDT and CDR2 YYEEEE. For the CDR3, the DNA is TGTGCCAGCAGCTCGAGTAGCGGGGAACCACATAATGGCTACGAGCAGTACTTC. This sequence encodes CASSSSSGEPHNGYEQYF.